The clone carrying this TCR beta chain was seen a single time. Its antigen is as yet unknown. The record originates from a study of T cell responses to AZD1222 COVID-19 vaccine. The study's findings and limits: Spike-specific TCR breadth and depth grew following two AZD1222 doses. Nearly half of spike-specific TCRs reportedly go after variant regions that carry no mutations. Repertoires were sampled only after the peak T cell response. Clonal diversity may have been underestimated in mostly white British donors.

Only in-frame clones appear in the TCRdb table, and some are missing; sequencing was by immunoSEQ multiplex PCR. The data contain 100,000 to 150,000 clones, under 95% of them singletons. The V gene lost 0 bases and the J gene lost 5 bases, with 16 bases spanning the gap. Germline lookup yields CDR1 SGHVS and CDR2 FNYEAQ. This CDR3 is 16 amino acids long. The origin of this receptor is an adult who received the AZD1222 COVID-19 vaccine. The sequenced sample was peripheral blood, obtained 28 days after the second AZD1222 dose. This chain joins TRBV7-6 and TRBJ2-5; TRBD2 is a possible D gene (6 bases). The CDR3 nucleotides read TGTGCCAGCAGCTTAGCGCAATCGGGGGTCCAGGAGACCCAGTACTTC. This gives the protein CASSLAQSGVQETQYF.